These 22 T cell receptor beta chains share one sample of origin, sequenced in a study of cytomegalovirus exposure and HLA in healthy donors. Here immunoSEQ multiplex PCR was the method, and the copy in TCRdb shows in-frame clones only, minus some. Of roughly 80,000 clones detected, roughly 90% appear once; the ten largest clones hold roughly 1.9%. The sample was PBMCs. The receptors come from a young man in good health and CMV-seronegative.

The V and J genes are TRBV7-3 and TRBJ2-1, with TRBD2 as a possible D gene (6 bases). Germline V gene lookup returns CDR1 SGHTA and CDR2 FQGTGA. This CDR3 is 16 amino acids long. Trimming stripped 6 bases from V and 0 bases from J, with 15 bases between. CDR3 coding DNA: TGTGCCAGCAGTTCCCGGGCGGGGCGCTCCTACAATGAGCAGTTCTTC. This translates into CASSSRAGRSYNEQFF.

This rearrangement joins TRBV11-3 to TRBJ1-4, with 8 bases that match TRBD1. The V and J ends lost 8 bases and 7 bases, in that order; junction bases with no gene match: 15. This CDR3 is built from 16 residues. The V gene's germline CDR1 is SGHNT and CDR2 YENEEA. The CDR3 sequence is CASEGQALPGCEKLFF. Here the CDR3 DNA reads TGTGCCAGCGAGGGACAGGCCCTTCCCGGGTGTGAAAAACTGTTTTTT.

CDR3 sequence reads: CASSLLGLGINEQFF. In DNA, the CDR3 is TGCGCCAGCAGCCTACTGGGACTAGGAATCAATGAGCAGTTCTTC. The V call is TRBV4-1, the J call TRBJ2-1; 8 nucleotides align to TRBD2. J was trimmed by 6 bases and V by 4 bases; bases with no gene match: 8. Germline V gene data show CDR1 as MGHRA and CDR2 as YSYEKL. This CDR3 is 15 amino acids long.

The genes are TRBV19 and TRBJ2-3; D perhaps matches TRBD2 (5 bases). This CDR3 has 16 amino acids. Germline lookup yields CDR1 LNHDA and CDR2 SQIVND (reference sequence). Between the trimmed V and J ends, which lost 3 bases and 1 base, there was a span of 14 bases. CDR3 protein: CASSMWIPAGTDTQYF. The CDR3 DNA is TGTGCCAGTAGTATGTGGATTCCAGCGGGCACAGATACGCAGTATTTT. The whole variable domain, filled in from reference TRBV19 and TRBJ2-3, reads DGGITQSPKYLFRKEGQNVTLSCEQNLNHDAMYWYRQDPGQGLRLIYYSQIVNDFQKGDIAEGYSVSREKKESFPLTVTSAQKNPTAFYLCASSMWIPAGTDTQYFGPGTRLTVL.

The CDR3 bases are TGTGCCAGCAGCCCGGACAGGGTAAGGGCTCGGGAGCAGTACTTC. Its protein is CASSPDRVRAREQYF. The chain carries TRBV7-8 and TRBJ2-7, with TRBD1 matching over 8 bases. Per the germline V gene, CDR1 is SGHVS and CDR2 is FQNEAQ. J gave up 7 bases and V 5 bases, and 13 bases lay outside the gene matches. The CDR3 length is 15 residues.

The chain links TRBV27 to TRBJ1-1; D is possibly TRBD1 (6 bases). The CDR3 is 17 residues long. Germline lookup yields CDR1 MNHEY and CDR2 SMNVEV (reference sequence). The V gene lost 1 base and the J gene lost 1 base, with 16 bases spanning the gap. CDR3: CASSLLSVGAENTEAFF. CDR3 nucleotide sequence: TGTGCCAGCAGTTTATTGTCCGTGGGGGCTGAGAACACTGAAGCTTTCTTT.

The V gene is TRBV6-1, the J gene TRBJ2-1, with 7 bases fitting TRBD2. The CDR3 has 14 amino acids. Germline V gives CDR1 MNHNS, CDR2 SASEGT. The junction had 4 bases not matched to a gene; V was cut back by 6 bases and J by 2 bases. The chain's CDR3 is CASSAGVPYNEQFF. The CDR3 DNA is TGTGCCAGCAGCGCGGGGGTTCCCTACAATGAGCAGTTCTTC.

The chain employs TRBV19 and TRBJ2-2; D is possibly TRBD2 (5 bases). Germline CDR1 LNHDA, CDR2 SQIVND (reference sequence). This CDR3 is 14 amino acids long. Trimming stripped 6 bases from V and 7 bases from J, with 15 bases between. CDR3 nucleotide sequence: TGTGCCAGTAGCGGTTCCCTCCGGGGCGGGGAGCTGTTTTTT. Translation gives CASSGSLRGGELFF.

CDR3 in DNA: TGTGCCAGCAGCTTGCCCCCCAGGCCCTACGAGCAGTACTTC. Its translation is CASSLPPRPYEQYF. The rearrangement joins TRBV11-2 to TRBJ2-7; D remains ambiguous. The CDR3 length is 14 residues. Germline CDR1 reads SGHAT; CDR2 reads FQNNGV. With 3 bases removed from V and 2 bases from J, the gap between germline ends came to 11 bases.

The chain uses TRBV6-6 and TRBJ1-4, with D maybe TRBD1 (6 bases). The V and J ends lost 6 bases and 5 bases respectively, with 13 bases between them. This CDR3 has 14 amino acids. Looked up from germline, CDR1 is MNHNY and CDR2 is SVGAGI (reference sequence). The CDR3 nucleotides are TGTGCCAGCAGAGCTGGACAGCGCAATGAAAAACTGTTTTTT. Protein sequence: CASRAGQRNEKLFF.

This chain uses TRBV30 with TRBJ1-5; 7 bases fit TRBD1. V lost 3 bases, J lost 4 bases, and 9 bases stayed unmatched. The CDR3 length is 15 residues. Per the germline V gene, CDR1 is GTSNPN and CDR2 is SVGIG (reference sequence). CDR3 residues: CAWSALRGRNQPQHF. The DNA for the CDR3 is TGTGCCTGGAGCGCCTTGAGGGGGCGGAATCAGCCCCAGCATTTT.

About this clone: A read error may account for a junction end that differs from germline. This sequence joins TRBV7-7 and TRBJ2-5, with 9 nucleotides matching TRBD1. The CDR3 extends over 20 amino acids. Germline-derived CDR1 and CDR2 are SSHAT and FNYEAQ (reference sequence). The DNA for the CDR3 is TGTGCTAGCAGCTTTAATCTACCCGGGACAGGGAGTGAAGGCACAGAGACCCAGTACTTC. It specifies CASSFNLPGTGSEGTETQYF.

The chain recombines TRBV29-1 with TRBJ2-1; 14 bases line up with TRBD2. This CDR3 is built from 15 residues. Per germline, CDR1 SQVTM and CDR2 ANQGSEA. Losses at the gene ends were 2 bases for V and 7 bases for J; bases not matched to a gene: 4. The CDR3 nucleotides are TGCAGCGTTGAAATAGGGACTAGCGGGAGTAATGAGCAGTTCTTC. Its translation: CSVEIGTSGSNEQFF.

The CDR3 here is CASISAGDSYNEQFF. The DNA of the CDR3 is TGTGCCAGCATTTCGGCCGGGGATTCCTACAATGAGCAGTTCTTC. This sequence joins TRBV2 and TRBJ2-1, with TRBD2 as a possible D gene (5 bases). CDR3 length equals 15 residues. V lost 7 bases and J 1 base, leaving 14 bases between the germline ends. Germline V lookup: CDR1 SNHLY, CDR2 FYNNEI.

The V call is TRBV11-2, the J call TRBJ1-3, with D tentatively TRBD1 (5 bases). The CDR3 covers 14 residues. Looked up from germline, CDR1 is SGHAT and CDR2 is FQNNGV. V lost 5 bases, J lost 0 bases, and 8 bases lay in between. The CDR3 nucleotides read TGTGCCAGCAGCAGTGACAGCTCTGGAAACACCATATATTTT. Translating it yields CASSSDSSGNTIYF.

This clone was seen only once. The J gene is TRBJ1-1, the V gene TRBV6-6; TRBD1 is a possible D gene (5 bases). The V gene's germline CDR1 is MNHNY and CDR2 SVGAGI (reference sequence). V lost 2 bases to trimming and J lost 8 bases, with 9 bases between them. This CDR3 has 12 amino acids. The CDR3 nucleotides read TGTGCCAGCAGTTACGGGGCAGGGGAAGCTTTCTTT. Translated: CASSYGAGEAFF.

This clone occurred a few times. The CDR3 loop reads CASSAQNVYEQYF. Written as DNA, the CDR3 is TGTGCCAGTAGTGCCCAGAATGTCTACGAGCAGTACTTC. The J gene is TRBJ2-7, the V gene TRBV19, with D unresolved. The CDR3 is 13 amino acids. V lost 5 bases to trimming and J lost 3 bases, with 11 bases between them. CDR1 is LNHDA and CDR2 is SQIVND in the germline V gene (reference sequence).

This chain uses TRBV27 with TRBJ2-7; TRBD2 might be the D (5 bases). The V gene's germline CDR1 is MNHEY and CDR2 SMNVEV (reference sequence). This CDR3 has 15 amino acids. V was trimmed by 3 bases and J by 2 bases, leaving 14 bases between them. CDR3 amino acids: CASSLWAGYPYEQYF. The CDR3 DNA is TGTGCCAGCAGTTTGTGGGCGGGTTATCCCTACGAGCAGTACTTC.

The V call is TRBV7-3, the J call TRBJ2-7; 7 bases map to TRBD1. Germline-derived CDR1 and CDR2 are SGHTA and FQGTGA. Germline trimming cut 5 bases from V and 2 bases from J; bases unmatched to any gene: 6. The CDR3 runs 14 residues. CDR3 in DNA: TGTGCCAGCAGCGAAACGACAGGGACCTACGAGCAGTACTTC. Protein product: CASSETTGTYEQYF.

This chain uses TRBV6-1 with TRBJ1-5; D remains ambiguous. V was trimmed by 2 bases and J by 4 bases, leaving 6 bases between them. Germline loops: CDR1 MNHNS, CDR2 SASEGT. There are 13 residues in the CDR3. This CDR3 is CASSEYFNQPQHF. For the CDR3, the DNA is TGTGCCAGCAGTGAATATTTTAATCAGCCCCAGCATTTT.

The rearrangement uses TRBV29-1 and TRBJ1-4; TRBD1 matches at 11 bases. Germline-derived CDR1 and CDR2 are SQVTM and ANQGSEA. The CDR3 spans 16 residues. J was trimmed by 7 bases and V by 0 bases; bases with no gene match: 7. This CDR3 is CSVEDRTGGEIEKLFF. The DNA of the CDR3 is TGCAGCGTTGAAGATCGGACAGGGGGCGAGATTGAAAAACTGTTTTTT.

This CDR3 reads CASSQGQGAGNEKLFF. CDR3 nucleotide sequence: TGTGCCAGCAGCCAGGGACAGGGGGCCGGTAATGAAAAACTGTTTTTT. The chain has TRBV4-2 and TRBJ1-4; 12 bases align to TRBD1. Germline CDR1 LGHNA, CDR2 YNFKEQ. The CDR3 covers 16 residues. The ends lost 3 bases at V and 4 bases at J; junction bases unmatched: 3.